This T cell receptor (beta chain) was found in a study of T cells after yellow fever vaccination. V dropped 5 bases and J dropped 3 bases, with 19 bases sitting between them. CDR1 and CDR2 from the germline V gene are WSHSY and SAAADI. The CDR3 extends over 16 amino acids. In its sample, this clonotype was seen many times. TCRdb re-analysed the 5' RACE reads in MiXCR, keeping a single row per CDR3 protein. Here the sample spans approximately 27,000 distinct CDR3 sequences, under 5.5% being singletons. The clonotype was recovered from a man aged 25 to 40 who received the YFV17D yellow fever vaccine. The chain links TRBV10-2 to TRBJ1-2, with no clear D. This specimen was PBMCs, either bulk or a sorted T-cell subset (CD4+, CD8+, memory, or dextramer-sorted; not recorded which), taken 15 days after the yellow fever booster vaccination. This CDR3 reads CASSPGPLTPYYGYTF. CDR3 coding DNA: TGCGCCAGCAGTCCCGGGCCTCTAACCCCTTACTATGGCTACACCTTC.